The 5 T cell receptor beta chains below were found in one sample sequenced in a study of cytomegalovirus exposure and HLA in healthy donors. Amplification used 60 Vbeta primers and 13 Jbeta primers. TCRdb's copy holds only in-frame clones and misses some; the assay was immunoSEQ multiplex PCR. The table lists 150,000 to 200,000 clones, around 79% of them singletons, with approximately 0.7% in the top ten. Sequenced sample: PBMCs. The receptors were gathered from a woman aged 35 to 49 in good health and CMV-seronegative.

The chain is built from TRBV6-1 and TRBJ1-5; 7 nucleotides line up with TRBD1. Germline-derived CDR1 and CDR2 are MNHNS and SASEGT. V shed 7 bases and J 3 bases; nucleotides not matched to a gene: 6. CDR3 size: 14 residues. The CDR3 DNA follows: TGTGCCAGCACACACAGGGGCTACAATCAGCCCCAGCATTTT. This gives the protein CASTHRGYNQPQHF.

This clone was counted a few times. V and J are TRBV11-2 and TRBJ1-2, with 7 bases identical to TRBD1. The CDR3 is made up of 14 amino acids. The trim removed 4 bases at V and 3 bases at J, leaving 5 bases unmatched. Per the germline V gene, CDR1 is SGHAT and CDR2 is FQNNGV. CDR3 in amino acids: CASSWGQTDYGYTF. The CDR3 region has the DNA TGTGCCAGCAGCTGGGGACAGACCGACTATGGCTACACCTTC.

This clone was recorded only once. The genes are TRBV19 and TRBJ1-1; weak D call: TRBD1 (5 bases). Deletions cut 5 bases from V and 0 bases from J, with 10 bases between. This CDR3 has 14 amino acids. Looked up from germline, CDR1 is LNHDA and CDR2 is SQIVND (reference sequence). The CDR3 DNA follows: TGTGCCAGTAGTCCGGGGACTCTGAACACTGAAGCTTTCTTT. It yields the protein CASSPGTLNTEAFF.

The gene calls are TRBV5-1 and TRBJ2-2, with 9 bases that match TRBD2. With 1 base clipped from V and 3 bases from J, the junction kept 7 bases outside the gene matches. The CDR3 is made up of 17 amino acids. The germline gives CDR1 SGHRS, CDR2 YFSETQ. Written as DNA, the CDR3 is TGCGCCAGCAGCTTGTCTAGCGGGACCCCCGACACCGGGGAGCTGTTTTTT. Its translation is CASSLSSGTPDTGELFF.

This clone occurred once. The chain combines TRBV7-6 with TRBJ1-2; TRBD1 matches at 10 bases. V dropped 5 bases and J dropped 3; count of bases not matched to a gene: 3. Germline V gives CDR1 SGHVS, CDR2 FNYEAQ. CDR3 length equals 14 residues. CDR3 in DNA: TGTGCCAGCAGCCCCGGACAGGGGGACTATGGCTACACCTTC. This gives the protein CASSPGQGDYGYTF.